This record looks at one T cell receptor (beta chain) sequence and its context. The V end lost 2 bases, the J end lost 8 bases, and 22 bases lay between the germline ends. CDR3 length: 18 residues. CDR1 is LNHDA and CDR2 is SQIVND in the germline V gene (reference sequence). The data were obtained in a study of blood T cell repertoires in COVID-19. Study as a whole: There were acute and convalescent COVID-19 samples, and they came from the United States, Italy and Spain. PBMCs, B-cell-depleted T cells, or T cells were the source of the cDNA or gDNA that made up the material.

Under the authors' procedure: Nucleated cell counts were estimated from reference gene primer amplification. Profiled with immunoSEQ multiplex PCR; TCRdb holds only in-frame clones, not every one. V and J calls plus clone size are reproduced from that table; the DNA served to infer D and trimming. Here the sample spans tens of thousands of clones, about nine tenths being singletons. The chain uses TRBV19 and TRBJ1-6; D not certain. Sequenced sample: peripheral blood. This clonotype was sampled from a man aged 45-60 years with acute or convalescent COVID-19. CDR3: CASSILPAPARRDSPLHF. The CDR3 DNA reads as TGTGCCAGTAGTATACTTCCAGCTCCGGCAAGGCGGGATTCACCCCTCCACTTT.